The 5 T cell receptor beta chains below all came from one sample that was sequenced in a study of T cells in localized non-small cell lung cancer. Only in-frame clones appear in the TCRdb table, and some are missing; sequencing was by immunoSEQ multiplex PCR. Among 2,700 or so clones listed, roughly 24% were seen once. The source was lung tumor tissue, collected before any cancer treatment. The receptor set was obtained from a male donor older than 55 with stage I lung adenocarcinoma.

CDR3 sequence (DNA): TGTGCCAGCAGTTACTCGAACAGGGGAGAGGCTTTCTTT. It encodes CASSYSNRGEAFF. The V call is TRBV6-8, the J call TRBJ1-1; 7 bases align to TRBD1. Germline V gene lookup returns CDR1 MNHGY and CDR2 SAAAGT. This CDR3 is 13 amino acids long. The J segment lost 11 bases and the V segment lost 0 bases, leaving 6 bases of the junction unmatched.

This clone ranks as medium-sized (0.01 to 0.1%). The gene calls are TRBV11-3 and TRBJ2-7; TRBD1 matches 10 bases. CDR3 length equals 15 residues. Per the germline V gene, CDR1 is SGHNT and CDR2 is YENEEA. V lost 5 bases and J lost 0; bases outside the gene matches: 4. CDR3 protein: CASSRTGGFSYEQYF. The CDR3, as DNA: TGTGCCAGCAGCCGGACAGGGGGTTTCTCCTACGAGCAGTACTTC.

The rearrangement links TRBV29-1 to TRBJ1-1, with 7 nucleotides matching TRBD1. CDR1 is SQVTM and CDR2 is ANQGSEA in the germline V gene. The V and J ends lost 6 bases and 6 bases, in that order; junction bases with no gene match: 10. The CDR3 has 13 amino acids. CDR3 DNA: TGCAGCGTCGCCACAGGGGTATTATCTGAAGCTTTCTTT. Encoded protein: CSVATGVLSEAFF.

This clone ranks as medium-sized. The chain employs TRBV23-1 and TRBJ2-1; 7 bases map to TRBD1. TRBV23-1 is assigned to the ORF class and has an uncertain function. The CDR3 has 14 amino acids. Trimming removed 6 bases from V and 3 bases from J; junction bases left unmatched: 5. The CDR3 DNA reads TGCGCCAGCAGCGCTAGGGACAGCTACAATGAGCAGTTCTTC. Amino acid sequence: CASSARDSYNEQFF.

This clone was counted between two and nine times. The chain is built from TRBV9 and TRBJ2-3, with 11 bases aligning to TRBD2. The V gene end was trimmed by 4 bases and the J gene end by 4 bases; junction bases not matched to a gene: 5. The germline V gene has CDR1 SGDLS and CDR2 YYNGEE. The CDR3 is 15 amino acids. In DNA, the CDR3 is TGTGCCAGCAGCCCACTAGCGGGGGACGCAGATACGCAGTATTTT. This translates into CASSPLAGDADTQYF.